This entry describes one TCR beta chain. Its specificity is not known. The assay was immunoSEQ multiplex PCR, and TCRdb's table has in-frame clones only and misses some. This sample carries about 160,000 clones, roughly 88% of them seen once, and the ten largest clones take approximately 3%. This sample was included in a study of cytotoxic CD8 clonotypes in ibrutinib-treated CLL. Study background: Recorded responses included around 24 partial and 2 complete; following median around 73 months, approximately 15 stayed remitted and about 12 progressed. Regarding the study as a whole: Public clonotypes showed up rarely, and on treatment they shrank or held steady.

Germline V gives CDR1 SQVTM, CDR2 ANQGSEA. Trimming stripped 4 bases from V and 2 bases from J, with 9 bases between. The length of the CDR3 is 12 residues. The input for sequencing was PBMCs, taken at disease progression, from a patient treated with ibrutinib. The chain carries TRBV29-1 and TRBJ2-7; D tentatively fits TRBD1 or TRBD2 (5 bases each). This receptor was identified in a human donor with chronic lymphocytic leukemia. The DNA of the CDR3 is TGCAGCGTTGGGGGGAGCACCTACGAGCAGTACTTC. It encodes CSVGGSTYEQYF.